Below are 32 T cell receptor beta chains sequenced from a single sample in a study of CD8+ T cells in alopecia areata. Treatment reported: oral pan-JAK inhibitor, 5-10 mg twice daily. Extraction and reverse transcription of RNA yielded cDNA as the sequencing template. Repertoires were generated with immunoSEQ multiplex PCR, while TCRdb's copy carries only in-frame clones and drops some. The sample lists about 190,000 clones, 55% to 70% occurring once. The input for sequencing was CD4+ T cells sorted from blood, taken at week 4, from a patient treated with tofacitinib. The source of these receptors is a human donor with alopecia areata.

This clone has just a few counts. V is TRBV4-1 and J is TRBJ1-1; D call uncertain. From germline, CDR1 is MGHRA and CDR2 YSYEKL. The CDR3 is 14 residues long. The V end lost 5 bases, the J end lost 2 bases, and 12 bases lay between the germline ends. The CDR3 protein is CASSSPTLNTEAFF. The DNA for the CDR3 is TGCGCCAGCAGCTCCCCGACCCTTAACACTGAAGCTTTCTTT.

The genes are TRBV4-1 and TRBJ1-1; a possible D gene is TRBD1 (5 bases). V was trimmed by 1 base and J by 5 bases, leaving 17 bases between them. Germline V CDR1 and CDR2: MGHRA, YSYEKL. The CDR3 contains 16 residues. The DNA of the CDR3 is TGCGCCAGCAGCCAAGCCCCTTTGGGGGTAAGGACTGAAGCTTTCTTT. This encodes CASSQAPLGVRTEAFF.

The V gene is TRBV27, the J gene TRBJ2-2, with no clear D. Germline lookup yields CDR1 MNHEY and CDR2 SMNVEV (reference sequence). V lost 7 bases to trimming and J lost 4 bases, with 16 bases between them. CDR3 size: 15 residues. This chain's CDR3 is CASIISIRITGELFF. The CDR3 DNA is TGTGCCAGCATCATCTCCATCAGGATCACCGGGGAGCTGTTTTTT.

The V gene is TRBV30, the J gene TRBJ1-5; D is ambiguous. With 3 bases removed from V and 0 bases from J, the gap between germline ends came to 6 bases. Germline V gene lookup returns CDR1 GTSNPN and CDR2 SVGIG (reference sequence). This CDR3 has 13 amino acids. CDR3 bases: TGTGCCTGGAGGGAATCTAGCAATCAGCCCCAGCATTTT. Amino acid sequence: CAWRESSNQPQHF.

The chain has TRBV30 and TRBJ2-3; 7 nucleotides align to TRBD2. The CDR3 sequence is 15 residues long. J was trimmed by 3 bases and V by 4 bases; bases with no gene match: 10. The V gene's germline CDR1 is GTSNPN and CDR2 SVGIG (reference sequence). CDR3 protein: CAWKPGGAGTDTQYF. The CDR3 nucleotides read TGTGCCTGGAAACCCGGCGGAGCGGGGACAGATACGCAGTATTTT.

This clone showed up just a few times. The chain links TRBV29-1 to TRBJ2-6; possibly TRBD2 for D (6 bases). Germline assignment: CDR1 SQVTM and CDR2 ANQGSEA. The CDR3 is made up of 13 amino acids. The V end was cut by 5 bases, the J end by 2 bases, with 7 bases between. CDR3 sequence: CSVRETGANVLTF. The CDR3 nucleotides read TGCAGCGTTCGGGAGACTGGGGCCAACGTCCTGACTTTC.

The V call is TRBV14, the J call TRBJ2-5; possibly TRBD1 or TRBD2 for D (5 bases each). CDR1 is SGHDN and CDR2 is FVKESK in the germline V gene. Trimming left V 4 bases short and J 4 bases short, with 19 bases between. This CDR3 spans 16 amino acids. The CDR3 reads CASSRLHGASPETQYF. In nucleotides, the CDR3 is TGTGCCAGCAGCCGTCTACACGGGGCGTCCCCAGAGACCCAGTACTTC.

This clone was seen only once. The chain has TRBV29-1 and TRBJ2-7; D tentatively reads TRBD1 or TRBD2 (5 bases each). The CDR3 sequence is 12 residues long. The V gene lost 1 base and the J gene lost 9 bases, with 13 bases spanning the gap. Germline V gene lookup returns CDR1 SQVTM and CDR2 ANQGSEA. In DNA, the CDR3 is TGCAGCGTTGAAGGAGGGGTAACAGGGCAGTACTTC. It yields the protein CSVEGGVTGQYF.

The chain joins TRBV30 to TRBJ1-5, with D perhaps TRBD1 (6 bases). This CDR3 is 13 amino acids long. Germline V gene sequence: CDR1 GTSNPN, CDR2 SVGIG (reference sequence). The V end lost 4 bases, the J end lost 6 bases, and 13 bases lay between the germline ends. The CDR3 nucleotides read TGTGCCTGGACCCCGGGGGCCGGTCAGCCCCAGCATTTT. It yields the protein CAWTPGAGQPQHF.

The CDR3 bases are TGTGCCTGGAAAGGCACTAGCGGGAGAACAGATACGCAGTATTTT. Residues: CAWKGTSGRTDTQYF. The chain has TRBV30 and TRBJ2-3; 11 positions match TRBD2. V was clipped by 4 bases and J by 3 bases; unmatched bases: 6. Per the germline V gene, CDR1 is GTSNPN and CDR2 is SVGIG (reference sequence). The CDR3 runs 15 residues.

This clone came up a few times. Mismatch with germline at one junction end may stem from a read error. V usage is TRBV5-1 and J usage is TRBJ2-7; D may be TRBD1 (5 bases). CDR1 and CDR2 from the germline V gene are SGHRS and YFSETQ. The CDR3 consists of 13 residues. DNA of the CDR3: TGCGCCAGCAGCTTGGACCAGGTCGGACACCGGGACTTC. Translation: CASSLDQVGHRDF.

The chain links TRBV30 to TRBJ1-2, with TRBD1 identical over 7 bases. Germline loops: CDR1 GTSNPN, CDR2 SVGIG (reference sequence). The CDR3 length is 13 residues. V shed 3 bases and J 4 bases; nucleotides not matched to a gene: 5. CDR3 nucleotides: TGTGCCTGGAGGCCGGGACAGAGCTATGGCTACACCTTC. Its translation: CAWRPGQSYGYTF.

J is TRBJ2-5 and V is TRBV29-1; D is unresolved. In germline, CDR1 is SQVTM, CDR2 ANQGSEA. The germline V and J ends were trimmed by 2 bases and 2 bases, with 6 bases remaining between them. The CDR3 is 12 residues long. The CDR3 sequence: CSVESVQETQYF. DNA for the CDR3: TGCAGCGTTGAATCCGTACAAGAGACCCAGTACTTC.

The CDR3 spells CAISKDRGLYGETQYF. The CDR3 nucleotides are TGTGCCATCAGTAAGGACAGGGGGCTGTATGGAGAGACCCAGTACTTC. The chain is built from TRBV10-3 and TRBJ2-5, with TRBD1 matching over 11 bases. Germline CDR1 reads ENHRY; CDR2 reads SYGVKD. With 5 bases clipped from V and 4 bases from J, the junction kept 9 bases outside the gene matches. The CDR3 covers 16 residues.

V usage is TRBV15 and J usage is TRBJ2-7, with a possible D match to TRBD1 (6 bases). The CDR3 length is 12 residues. Trimming pared 4 bases from V and 5 bases from J, leaving 9 bases between. From germline, CDR1 is LNHNV and CDR2 YYDKDF (reference sequence). The CDR3 reads CATSIRTDEQYF. The CDR3, as DNA: TGTGCCACCAGCATCAGGACAGACGAGCAGTACTTC.

The chain is built from TRBV28 and TRBJ1-5; D gene unclear. The germline V gene encodes CDR1 MDHEN and CDR2 SYDVKM. The ends were cut back, 3 bases at V and 7 bases at J, with 13 bases in the middle. The CDR3 spans 14 residues. CDR3 protein: CASSFGQSYQPQHF. The CDR3 DNA is TGTGCCAGCAGTTTCGGGCAATCGTACCAGCCCCAGCATTTT. Full variable domain (missing parts from reference TRBV28 and TRBJ1-5): DVKVTQSSRYLVKRTGEKVFLECVQDMDHENMFWYRQDPGLGLRLIYFSYDVKMKEKGDIPEGYSVSREKKERFSLILESASTNQTSMYLCASSFGQSYQPQHFGDGTRLSIL.

This clone was counted a few times. V and J are TRBV29-1 and TRBJ2-2; 11 bases align to TRBD1. The CDR3 spans 15 residues. Trimming at V came to 5 bases and at J to 0 bases, leaving 2 bases not matched to a gene. Germline values: CDR1 SQVTM, CDR2 ANQGSEA. The CDR3 DNA is TGCAGCGTTCGGACAGGGGGCGCGAACACCGGGGAGCTGTTTTTT. It translates to CSVRTGGANTGELFF.

This clone was counted only a few times. The chain has TRBV30 and TRBJ2-3; TRBD1 matches at 8 bases. CDR1 and CDR2 (germline): GTSNPN, SVGIG (reference sequence). This CDR3 has 14 residues. V lost 8 bases and J lost 6; bases outside the gene matches: 13. CDR3 bases: TGTGCCCATAAAGCGGCAGGGGGCAAGGATACGCAGTATTTT. Protein sequence: CAHKAAGGKDTQYF.

V usage is TRBV12-5 and J usage is TRBJ2-1; D remains ambiguous. Germline V gene lookup returns CDR1 LGHNT and CDR2 FRNRAP. The CDR3 runs to 13 residues. V lost 6 bases, J lost 6 bases, and 12 bases lay in between. The CDR3 spells CASGPSLVNEQFF. The CDR3, as DNA: TGTGCTAGTGGCCCCTCGTTGGTCAATGAGCAGTTCTTC.

The gene calls are TRBV9 and TRBJ2-2, with D possibly being TRBD2 (5 bases). CDR3 length equals 13 residues. The V gene lost 0 bases and the J gene lost 7 bases, with 7 bases spanning the gap. Germline V CDR1 and CDR2: SGDLS, YYNGEE. CDR3 amino acids: CASSVVRGGELFF. In nucleotides, the CDR3 is TGTGCCAGCAGCGTAGTCCGGGGCGGGGAGCTGTTTTTT.

A remark on this clone: Other nucleotide sequences in the sample specify the same CDR3. The V and J genes are TRBV29-1 and TRBJ2-2; D is possibly TRBD1 (5 bases). Germline V gene lookup returns CDR1 SQVTM and CDR2 ANQGSEA. Between the trimmed V and J ends, which lost 3 bases and 1 base, there was a span of 6 bases. CDR3 length equals 13 residues. CDR3: CSVDRVNTGELFF. The CDR3 region has the DNA TGCAGCGTTGACAGGGTGAACACCGGGGAGCTGTTTTTT.

CDR3 in DNA: TGTGCCAGCAGTGAATTGGGGCCCTACGAGCAGTACTTC. It encodes CASSELGPYEQYF. The chain combines TRBV25-1 with TRBJ2-7, with D tentatively TRBD1 (5 bases). This CDR3 spans 13 amino acids. V was cut by 1 base and J by 2 bases, with 6 bases left in between. Germline CDR1 reads MGHDK; CDR2 reads SYGVNS.

This clone showed up just a few times. The rearrangement links TRBV29-1 to TRBJ2-1; D tentatively fits TRBD1 or TRBD2 (7 bases each). The CDR3 has 16 amino acids. V lost 4 bases and J lost 0, with 16 bases in between. Germline CDR1 reads SQVTM; CDR2 reads ANQGSEA. CDR3 bases: TGCAGCGTTGGGGAGGGACAGAGGAGCTCCTACAATGAGCAGTTCTTC. Translating gives CSVGEGQRSSYNEQFF.

This clone showed up just a few times. The rearrangement links TRBV27 to TRBJ2-7; D is unresolved. With 0 bases removed from V and 3 bases from J, the gap between germline ends came to 9 bases. The CDR3 contains 14 residues. Germline V CDR1 and CDR2: MNHEY, SMNVEV (reference sequence). The CDR3 DNA is TGTGCCAGCAGTTTATCGTGGGGTCTCTACGAGCAGTACTTC. Its translation is CASSLSWGLYEQYF.

This chain links TRBV29-1 with TRBJ1-1; D unclear. V lost 4 bases to trimming and J lost 1 base, with 4 bases between them. CDR1 is SQVTM and CDR2 is ANQGSEA in the germline V gene. The CDR3 runs 11 residues. This chain's CDR3 is CSVGWNTEAFF. The CDR3 region has the DNA TGCAGCGTTGGATGGAACACTGAAGCTTTCTTT. Based on the CDR3 plus reference TRBV29-1 and TRBJ1-1, the full variable domain is SAVISQKPSRDICQRGTSLTIQCQVDSQVTMMFWYRQQPGQSLTLIATANQGSEATYESGFVIDKFPISRPNLTFSTLTVSNMSPEDSSIYLCSVGWNTEAFFGQGTRLTVV.

This clone showed up just a few times. Here the CDR3 reads CSVKGADLGYNEQFF. CDR3 nucleotide sequence: TGCAGCGTTAAGGGGGCGGATCTCGGATACAATGAGCAGTTCTTC. The chain has TRBV29-1 and TRBJ2-1; 7 nucleotides agree with TRBD1. The CDR3 is made up of 15 amino acids. The V gene end was trimmed by 5 bases and the J gene end by 4 bases; junction bases not matched to a gene: 11. Germline-derived CDR1 and CDR2 are SQVTM and ANQGSEA.

This chain uses TRBV30 with TRBJ1-2; D not resolved. Per the germline V gene, CDR1 is GTSNPN and CDR2 is SVGIG (reference sequence). This CDR3 is built from 14 residues. Trimming removed 1 base from V and 0 bases from J, with 9 bases in between. The CDR3 loop reads CAWSAGGSNYGYTF. The CDR3 DNA reads as TGTGCCTGGAGTGCTGGCGGTTCTAACTATGGCTACACCTTC. Looking up the rest from reference TRBV30 and TRBJ1-2 gives the full variable domain: SQTIHQWPATLVQPVGSPLSLECTVEGTSNPNLYWYRQAAGRGLQLLFYSVGIGQISSEVPQNLSASRPQDRQFILSSKKLLLSDSGFYLCAWSAGGSNYGYTFGSGTRLTVV.

V gene TRBV30 combines with J gene TRBJ2-1; 9 bases fit TRBD1. After removal of 5 bases from V and 8 bases from J, the junction contained 10 bases not matched to a gene. Germline V gene lookup returns CDR1 GTSNPN and CDR2 SVGIG (reference sequence). The CDR3 runs to 14 residues. This CDR3 reads CAWRTGTGKDEQFF. CDR3 coding DNA: TGTGCCTGGCGTACCGGGACAGGGAAAGATGAGCAGTTCTTC. Full variable domain (remainder filled in from reference TRBV30 and TRBJ2-1): SQTIHQWPATLVQPVGSPLSLECTVEGTSNPNLYWYRQAAGRGLQLLFYSVGIGQISSEVPQNLSASRPQDRQFILSSKKLLLSDSGFYLCAWRTGTGKDEQFFGPGTRLTVL.

J is TRBJ2-1 and V is TRBV29-1; the D gene is possibly TRBD2 (6 bases). Between the trimmed V and J ends, which lost 4 bases and 10 bases, there was a span of 23 bases. The CDR3 contains 15 residues. The germline V gene encodes CDR1 SQVTM and CDR2 ANQGSEA. CDR3 nucleotide sequence: TGCAGCGTTGGCCTTGCGGGACCCCCCAGTAGCGAGCAGTTCTTC. This gives the protein CSVGLAGPPSSEQFF.

V usage is TRBV15 and J usage is TRBJ1-5, with D hard to call. V shed 9 bases and J shed 2 bases, with 17 bases lying between them. The CDR3 covers 15 residues. CDR1 is LNHNV and CDR2 is YYDKDF in the germline V gene (reference sequence). The CDR3 DNA follows: TGTGCCACTACCGGCAAGGGTCTGGGCAATCAGCCCCAGCATTTT. Translating gives CATTGKGLGNQPQHF. The full variable domain, completed using reference TRBV15 and TRBJ1-5, is DAMVIQNPRYQVTQFGKPVTLSCSQTLNHNVMYWYQQKSSQAPKLLFHYYDKDFNNEADTPDNFQSRRPNTSFCFLDIRSPGLGDTAMYLCATTGKGLGNQPQHFGDGTRLSIL.

This clone came up a few times. This chain connects TRBV5-1 to TRBJ1-5; tentatively, D is TRBD1 (6 bases). This CDR3 is built from 14 residues. V dropped 3 bases and J dropped 7 bases, with 14 bases sitting between them. Germline CDR1 and CDR2: SGHRS and YFSETQ. The CDR3 is CASSWTVGEQPQHF. CDR3 nucleotides: TGCGCCAGCAGCTGGACAGTGGGGGAGCAGCCCCAGCATTTT. Combining the CDR3 with reference TRBV5-1 and TRBJ1-5 gives the whole variable domain KAGVTQTPRYLIKTRGQQVTLSCSPISGHRSVSWYQQTPGQGLQFLFEYFSETQRNKGNFPGRFSGRQFSNSRSEMNVSTLELGDSALYLCASSWTVGEQPQHFGDGTRLSIL.

In this sample, this clone turned up a few times. This chain uses TRBV7-8 with TRBJ1-5; 7 bases are shared with TRBD1. The CDR3 has 17 residues. With V trimmed by 0 bases and J by 0 bases, 5 bases remained unmatched. Germline lookup yields CDR1 SGHVS and CDR2 FQNEAQ. In nucleotides, the CDR3 is TGTGCCAGCAGCTTAGCGCGAGGGACAGATAGCAATCAGCCCCAGCATTTT. Translation: CASSLARGTDSNQPQHF. Supplemented by reference TRBV7-8 and TRBJ1-5, the full variable domain reads GAGVSQSPRYKVAKRGQDVALRCDPISGHVSLFWYQQALGQGPEFLTYFQNEAQLDKSGLPSDRFFAERPEGSVSTLKIQRTQQEDSAVYLCASSLARGTDSNQPQHFGDGTRLSIL.